This entry features one T cell receptor beta chain sequence. This specimen comes from a study of control samples from healthy donors and cancer patients. Sequenced by immunoSEQ multiplex PCR; TCRdb stores in-frame clones only, minus some. The table includes 100,000 to 150,000 clones, about 93% detected once. This clonotype was sampled from a man in his forties in good health. Sequenced: blood.

The CDR3 sequence: CASRTGGGYTF. In nucleotides, the CDR3 is TGCGCCAGCAGGACAGGGGGTGGCTACACCTTC. The V call is TRBV5-1, the J call TRBJ1-2; 9 nucleotides agree with TRBD1. Trimming at V came to 5 bases and at J to 7 bases, leaving 0 bases not matched to a gene. Germline V gene data show CDR1 as SGHRS and CDR2 as YFSETQ. This CDR3 region has 11 residues.